This T cell receptor (beta chain) originates from a study of blood T cell dynamics during melanoma immunotherapy (dated by TCRdb to about 2020). Study-wide context: Patients with metastatic melanoma were treated with first-line pembrolizumab or nivolumab plus ipilimumab as standard of care in the United Kingdom. The training cohort consisted of consecutive patients, while an additional independent group of patients from the same centre was pooled to form an external validation set. Peripheral T cell receptor repertoires of metastatic melanoma patients were profiled before and after one cycle of checkpoint inhibitor therapy to find early correlates of response. What the research found in general, with its limitations: Whether the T cell clones behind the repertoire changes were melanoma-specific or instead reflected general immune activation was something the study could not determine. The relatively small sample size was acknowledged as something that could potentially limit how far the results can be generalized. Patients who later achieved disease control showed a bifurcated PBMC repertoire reorganization at W3, with increased clonality or increased diversity, unlike progressors.

What the time point label conveys for this sample: pre-treatment baseline. Blood samples were collected before treatment (T0) and at week 3 (W3), after the first cycle of checkpoint blockade. Except for a couple of patients with rapid clinical progression, response was assessed 12 weeks after the first infusion by RECIST 1.1; disease control meant complete response, partial response or stable disease. Patients with prior systemic cancer treatment, concomitant immunosuppressant therapy or synchronous other active malignancies were excluded. To track both circulating cells and T cell turnover, TCR beta was sequenced from bulk PBMC as well as from plasma cell-free DNA. Lymphoprep and SepMate tubes were used to isolate PBMC from blood, and red cell lysis was then performed. DNA from PBMC and sorted T cell subsets was extracted with QIAamp DNA Blood Mini kits. In its sample, this clone was seen a few times. No cognate antigen has been identified for it. Base qualities are missing; no much larger clone stands one base away.

For every bulk PBMC sample, a fixed 350 ng of DNA was loaded. TCR beta CDR3 sequences were amplified from genomic DNA with the immunoSEQ TCRb Assay kit following manufacturer instructions. The KAPA Library Quantification Kit for Illumina platforms was used to quantify pooled libraries by qPCR. Pooled libraries were sequenced on an Illumina NextSeq 500, clustered at about 0.55-1.2 pM. The study's processing was this. The TCR data were analyzed using immunoSEQ ANALYZER and the R LymphoSeq package. A rearrangement efficiency score was calculated as productive divided by the sum of productive and non-productive CDR3 sequences. Within each patient, timepoints were compared pairwise for clonality, measured with the Gini coefficient, and for diversity, measured with the Renyi index at alpha=1. In LymphoSeq, clonal relatedness was computed with an edit distance of 3 and repertoire similarity was computed with the Bhattacharyya coefficient. Linear discriminant analysis on week-3 changes in clonality and diversity was built with the R MASS and caret packages to classify response. TCRdb took over this immuneACCESS table, retaining in-frame rearrangements with V and J assigned. Such tables are incomplete; in checked studies, under half of the missing clones stem from an unresolved V gene, and the remainder is unexplained. That table supplies the V and J calls and clone size; D and trimming were determined from the DNA. This sample comprises approximately 9,700 clones, around 89% of them detected only once. Around 10% of the sample is in the top ten clones.

Trimming leaves V shorter by 4 bases and J shorter by 3 bases, with the junction holding 3 bases beyond the gene matches. Looking up the germline V gene yields CDR1 ENHRY and CDR2 SYGVKD. The CDR3 holds 14 amino acids from the cysteine to the phenylalanine. Of the read, only the CDR3 DNA is kept; its 42 bases are in frame from base 1. The specimen was blood, collected from a patient treated with checkpoint blockade. The sequence was collected from a human donor with melanoma. The chain was built from TRBV10-3 and TRBJ1-1; the junction holds 9 bases that match TRBD1. The CDR3 protein: CAISGGTGHTEAFF. The nucleotide sequence reads as follows: TGTGCCATCAGTGGGGGGACAGGGCACACTGAAGCTTTCTTT.